The present T cell receptor (beta chain) was sequenced within a study of beta chain features in type 1 diabetes. Since all of the isolated RNA was reverse transcribed, expressed TCRB transcripts were what got sequenced. Profiled with immunoSEQ multiplex PCR; TCRdb holds only in-frame clones, not every one. The sample lists almost 350,000 clones, approximately 8% occurring once. CDR1 and CDR2 from the germline V gene are SGHVS and FQNEAQ. V was trimmed by 4 bases and J by 7 bases, leaving 16 bases between them. The CDR3 covers 14 residues. This TCR was recovered from a woman aged 18-29 years in good health. The material sequenced was central memory CD4+ T cells from blood. This rearrangement joins TRBV7-8 to TRBJ1-2, with D maybe TRBD1 (5 bases). The CDR3 is CASSYRDPQAGYTF. The CDR3 DNA reads TGTGCCAGCAGCTACCGGGACCCACAGGCTGGCTACACCTTC.